This T cell receptor (beta chain) was recorded in a study of CD8 T cells in Susac syndrome. TCR beta sequencing covered blood CD8+ and CD4+ T cells. Purification of the CD8+ and CD4+ T cells relied on negative isolation, and TEMRA cells underwent FACS enrichment. CDR3 length: 15 amino acids. Deletions cut 3 bases from V and 4 bases from J, with 12 bases between. From germline, CDR1 is SEHNR and CDR2 FQNEAQ (reference sequence). The RNA input was about 0.5 to 1 ug, and it was reverse transcribed with random hexamers. With immunoSEQ multiplex PCR, TCR beta CDR3 was amplified across 54 Vbeta and 13 Jbeta. From the immunoSEQ multiplex PCR reads, TCRdb called clonotypes with MiXCR, one entry per CDR3 protein. This sample has roughly 130,000 distinct CDR3 sequences, with 90% to 95% found just once.

The gene calls are TRBV7-9 and TRBJ2-2; maybe TRBD1 (5 bases). The clonotype was recovered from a human donor in good health. Source material: CD4+ T cells from PBMCs. The CDR3 sequence: CASSLKRGFTGELFF. In DNA, the CDR3 is TGTGCCAGCAGCTTGAAAAGGGGCTTCACCGGGGAGCTGTTTTTT.